Included here is one T cell receptor (beta chain) sequence, with context. One junction end disagrees with the germline gene, perhaps due to a read error. The germline CDR1 and CDR2 sequences are MNHEY and SVGAGI. The CDR3 runs 13 residues. The sample originates from a study of control samples from healthy donors and cancer patients. TCRdb keeps only in-frame clones here, not all; method: immunoSEQ multiplex PCR. This sample yields about 130,000 clones, of which around 94% are seen a single time; 0.58% belongs to the top ten. V usage is TRBV6-5 and J usage is TRBJ2-3; D unclear. The sample was PBMCs. The clonotype comes from an elderly man with head and neck cancer. CDR3 nucleotide sequence: TGTGCCAGCAGTGACTCCCCCACAGATACGCAGTATTTT. It translates to CASSDSPTDTQYF.